The clone carrying this T cell receptor (beta chain) was counted between two and nine times. Its specificity is not known. Method: immunoSEQ multiplex PCR; TCRdb's copy keeps in-frame clones and lacks some. The table has 60,000 to 90,000 clones, 70% to 85% seen once. The data were taken from a study of OX40 agonist ivuxolimab in advanced cancers. For the study at large: An agonistic human IgG2 monoclonal antibody against OX40 (CD134) was given. Patients with hepatocellular carcinoma, melanoma, renal cell or head and neck cancer made up the dose-escalation patients. Points from the study as a whole: The 0.1-3.0 mg/kg partial responders had among the lowest clonal expansion.

Germline values: CDR1 MGHRA, CDR2 YSYEKL. V lost 1 base, J lost 3 bases, and 5 bases stayed unmatched. The CDR3 has 16 residues. The TCR originated in an adult with an advanced solid tumor such as melanoma, head and neck, liver or kidney cancer. The sequences come from CD4+ or CD8+ T cells sorted from blood, collected in a trial of the OX40 agonist ivuxolimab. The genes are TRBV4-1 and TRBJ2-2; 7 bases match TRBD2. The CDR3 coding sequence is TGCGCCAGCAGCCAAGTTCTCGCGGGGGACACCGGGGAGCTGTTTTTT. Translating it yields CASSQVLAGDTGELFF.